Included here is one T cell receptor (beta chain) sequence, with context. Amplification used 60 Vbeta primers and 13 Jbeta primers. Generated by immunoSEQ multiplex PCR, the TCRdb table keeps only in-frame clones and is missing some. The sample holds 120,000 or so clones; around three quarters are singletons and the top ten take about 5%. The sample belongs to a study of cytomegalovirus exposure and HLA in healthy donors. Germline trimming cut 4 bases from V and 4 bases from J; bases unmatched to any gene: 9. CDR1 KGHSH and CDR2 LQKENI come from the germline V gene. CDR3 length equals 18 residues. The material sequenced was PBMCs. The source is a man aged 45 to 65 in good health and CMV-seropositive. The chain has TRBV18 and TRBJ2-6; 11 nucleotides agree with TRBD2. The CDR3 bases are TGTGCCAGCTCACGAGCACTAGCGGGAGTAGCCGGGGCCAACGTCCTGACTTTC. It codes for CASSRALAGVAGANVLTF.